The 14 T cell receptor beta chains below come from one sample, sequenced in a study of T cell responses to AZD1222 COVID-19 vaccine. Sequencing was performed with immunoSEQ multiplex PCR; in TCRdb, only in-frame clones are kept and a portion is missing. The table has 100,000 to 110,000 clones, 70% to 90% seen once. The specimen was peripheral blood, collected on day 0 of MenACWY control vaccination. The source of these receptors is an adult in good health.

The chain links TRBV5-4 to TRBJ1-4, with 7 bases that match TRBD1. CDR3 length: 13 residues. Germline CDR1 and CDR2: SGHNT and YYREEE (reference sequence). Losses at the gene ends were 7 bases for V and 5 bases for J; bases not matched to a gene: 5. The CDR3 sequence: CASSGTENEKLFF. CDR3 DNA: TGTGCCAGCTCCGGGACAGAAAATGAAAAACTGTTTTTT. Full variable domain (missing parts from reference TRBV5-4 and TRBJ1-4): ETGVTQSPTHLIKTRGQQVTLRCSSQSGHNTVSWYQQALGQGPQFIFQYYREEENGRGNFPPRFSGLQFPNYSSELNVNALELDDSALYLCASSGTENEKLFFGSGTQLSVL.

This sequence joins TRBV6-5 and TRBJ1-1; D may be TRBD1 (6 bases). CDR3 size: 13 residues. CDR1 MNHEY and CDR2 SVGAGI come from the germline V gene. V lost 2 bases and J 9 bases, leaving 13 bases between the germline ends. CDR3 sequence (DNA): TGTGCCAGCAGTTACACTTCCGGGACACAAGCTTTCTTT. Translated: CASSYTSGTQAFF.

This CDR3 is CASSFTRPGEQYF. The CDR3 DNA follows: TGTGCCAGCAGCTTTACCAGGCCTGGCGAGCAGTACTTC. The rearrangement joins TRBV7-2 to TRBJ2-7, with D unclear. The CDR3 is made up of 13 amino acids. The germline V and J ends were trimmed by 3 bases and 6 bases, with 12 bases remaining between them. Germline-derived CDR1 and CDR2 are SGHTA and FQGNSA. Drawing the rest from reference TRBV7-2 and TRBJ2-7, the complete variable domain is GAGVSQSPSNKVTEKGKDVELRCDPISGHTALYWYRQSLGQGLEFLIYFQGNSAPDKSGLPSDRFSAERTGGSVSTLTIQRTQQEDSAVYLCASSFTRPGEQYFGPGTRLTVT.

CDR3 DNA sequence: TGCAGTGCTCGCCTTGGAAACACCATATATTTT. It specifies CSARLGNTIYF. The rearrangement links TRBV20-1 to TRBJ1-3; D gene unclear. CDR3 length: 11 amino acids. Trimming removed 5 bases from V and 3 bases from J, with 5 bases in between. The germline V gene has CDR1 DFQATT and CDR2 SNEGSKA (reference sequence).

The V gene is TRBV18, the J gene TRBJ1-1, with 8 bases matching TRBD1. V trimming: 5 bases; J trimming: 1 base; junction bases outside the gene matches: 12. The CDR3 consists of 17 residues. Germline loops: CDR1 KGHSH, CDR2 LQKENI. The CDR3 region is CASSFGQGTVGNTEAFF. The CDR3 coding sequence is TGTGCCAGCTCATTCGGACAGGGAACGGTCGGGAACACTGAAGCTTTCTTT. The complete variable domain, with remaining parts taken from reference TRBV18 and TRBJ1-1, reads NAGVMQNPRHLVRRRGQEARLRCSPMKGHSHVYWYRQLPEEGLKFMVYLQKENIIDESGMPKERFSAEFPKEGPSILRIQQVVRGDSAAYFCASSFGQGTVGNTEAFFGQGTRLTVV.

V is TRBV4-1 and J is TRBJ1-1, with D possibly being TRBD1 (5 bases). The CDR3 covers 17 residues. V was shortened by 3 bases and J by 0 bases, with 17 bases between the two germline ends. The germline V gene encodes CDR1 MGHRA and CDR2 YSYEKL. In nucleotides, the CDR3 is TGCGCCAGCAGCCAGGGGCCCTATACCGACATGAACACTGAAGCTTTCTTT. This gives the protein CASSQGPYTDMNTEAFF.

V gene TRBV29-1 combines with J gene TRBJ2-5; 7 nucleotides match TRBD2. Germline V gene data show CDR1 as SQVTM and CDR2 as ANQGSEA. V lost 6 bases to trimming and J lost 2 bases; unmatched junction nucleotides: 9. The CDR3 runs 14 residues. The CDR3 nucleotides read TGCAGCGTCACCGCCCCGGGAGGACAAGAGACCCAGTACTTC. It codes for CSVTAPGGQETQYF.

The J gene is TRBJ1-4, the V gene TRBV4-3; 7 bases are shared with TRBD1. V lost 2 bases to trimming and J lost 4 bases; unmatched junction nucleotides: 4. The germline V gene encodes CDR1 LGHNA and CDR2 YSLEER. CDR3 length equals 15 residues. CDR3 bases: TGCGCCAGCAGCCAATCGAGGGGGCTTAATGAAAAACTGTTTTTT. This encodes CASSQSRGLNEKLFF.

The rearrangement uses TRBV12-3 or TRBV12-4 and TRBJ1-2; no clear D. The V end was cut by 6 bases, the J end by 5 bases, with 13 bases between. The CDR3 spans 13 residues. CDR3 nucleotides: TGTGCCAGCAGCCCAGACGAGAGATATGGCTACACCTTC. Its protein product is CASSPDERYGYTF.

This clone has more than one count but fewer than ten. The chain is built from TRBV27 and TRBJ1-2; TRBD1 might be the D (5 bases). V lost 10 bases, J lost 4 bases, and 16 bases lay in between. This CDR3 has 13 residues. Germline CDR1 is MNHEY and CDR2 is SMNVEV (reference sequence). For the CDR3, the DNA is TGTGCCACCCTCCCGGGACTGAGCTATGGCTACACCTTC. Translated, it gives CATLPGLSYGYTF.

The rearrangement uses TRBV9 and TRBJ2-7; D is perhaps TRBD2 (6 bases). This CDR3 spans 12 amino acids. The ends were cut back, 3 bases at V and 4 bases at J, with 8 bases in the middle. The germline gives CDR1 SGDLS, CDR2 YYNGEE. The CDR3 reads CASSGGDYEQYF. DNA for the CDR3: TGTGCCAGCAGCGGGGGGGATTACGAGCAGTACTTC.

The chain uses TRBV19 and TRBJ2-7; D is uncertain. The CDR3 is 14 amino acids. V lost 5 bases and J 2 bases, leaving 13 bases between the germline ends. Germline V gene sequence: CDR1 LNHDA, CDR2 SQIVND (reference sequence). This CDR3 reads CASSAQTGAYEQYF. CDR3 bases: TGTGCCAGTAGTGCCCAGACGGGTGCCTACGAGCAGTACTTC.

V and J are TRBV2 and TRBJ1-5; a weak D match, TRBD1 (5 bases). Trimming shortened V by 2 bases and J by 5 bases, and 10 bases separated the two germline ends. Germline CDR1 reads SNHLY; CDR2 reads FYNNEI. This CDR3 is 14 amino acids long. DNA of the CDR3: TGTGCCAGCAGTGAATCACCAGGGTATCAGCCCCAGCATTTT. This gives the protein CASSESPGYQPQHF.

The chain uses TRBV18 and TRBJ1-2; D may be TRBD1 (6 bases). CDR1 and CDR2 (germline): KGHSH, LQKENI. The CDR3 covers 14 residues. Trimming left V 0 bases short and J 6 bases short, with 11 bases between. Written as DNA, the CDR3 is TGTGCCAGCTCACCACCGACAGGCCGACATGGCTACACCTTC. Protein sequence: CASSPPTGRHGYTF.